Below are 4 T cell receptor beta chains sequenced from a single sample in a study of response to subunit inactivated influenza vaccine (dated by TCRdb to between 2017 and 2018). The library was built by means of RT-PCR. TCRdb names Illumina HiSeq 2500 as the instrument used. TCRdb reran the public reads through fastp at Q25 and MiXCR, keeping productive beta chains. Each record represents a unique CDR3 protein, reported with the most common genes and DNA among its rows. This sample has approximately 160,000 distinct CDR3 sequences in its table, and around 10% of those were observed once. The ten largest account for about a third of the sample. The sequencing here drew on CD8+ T cells sorted from PBMCs, taken 23 months after vaccination. Source of these receptors: a man in his fifties or sixties who received an inactivated influenza vaccine. Donor details come from another sample of the same person, matched by shared clones.

This clonotype was counted at least ten times. J is TRBJ2-4 and V is TRBV29-1; maybe TRBD2 (5 bases). Germline values: CDR1 SQVTM, CDR2 ANQGSEA. Trimming left V 5 bases short and J 6 bases short, with 8 bases between. CDR3 length: 11 residues. This CDR3 is CSVLRGNIQYF. The CDR3 DNA follows: TGCAGCGTTCTACGGGGAAACATTCAGTACTTC.

This clonotype has a count of ten or more. The CDR3 reads CSVEAAGFGNTIYF. The CDR3 DNA is TGCAGCGTTGAAGCTGCAGGGTTTGGGAACACCATATATTTT. The V call is TRBV29-1, the J call TRBJ1-3; perhaps TRBD1 as D (5 bases). Germline V gives CDR1 SQVTM, CDR2 ANQGSEA. V lost 1 base and J lost 7, with 14 bases in between. The CDR3 consists of 14 residues.

This clonotype was recorded a few times. In DNA, the CDR3 is TGTGCCAGCAGTTATACCCCTGCCGAGCAGTACTTC. Translated, it gives CASSYTPAEQYF. The chain couples TRBV6-6 to TRBJ2-7; no clear D. Trimming stripped 3 bases from V and 6 bases from J, with 9 bases between. The CDR3 spans 12 residues. CDR1 MNHNY and CDR2 SVGAGI come from the germline V gene (reference sequence).

This clonotype was recorded many times. The chain carries TRBV20-1 and TRBJ1-5; D call uncertain. The germline CDR1 and CDR2 sequences are DFQATT and SNEGSKA (reference sequence). This CDR3 contains 16 residues. V gave up 5 bases and J gave up 0 bases, with 17 bases separating them. CDR3 region: CSAPEIEAYSNQPQHF. CDR3 sequence (DNA): TGCAGTGCTCCCGAGATTGAGGCTTATAGCAATCAGCCCCAGCATTTT.